These 28 T cell receptor beta chains came from one sample sequenced in a study of T cell changes during pregnancy in multiple sclerosis. The table came from immunoSEQ multiplex PCR; TCRdb's copy has only in-frame clones and leaves some out. The data show tens of thousands of clones, with 75% to 95% seen just once and around 0.5% held by the top ten. The sample here was CD4+ T cells from peripheral blood mononuclear cells, taken in the second trimester of pregnancy. The receptors here all came from a female donor in good health, enrolled as a control in a pregnancy study.

The V gene is TRBV25-1, the J gene TRBJ2-7, with a weak D call TRBD1 (5 bases). This CDR3 has 14 amino acids. Per the germline V gene, CDR1 is MGHDK and CDR2 is SYGVNS. Trimming removed 4 bases at V and 0 bases at J, with 10 bases between. The CDR3 loop reads CASSVDGHSYEQYF. In DNA form, the CDR3 reads TGTGCCAGCAGTGTGGACGGACACTCCTACGAGCAGTACTTC.

This chain uses TRBV19 with TRBJ2-1; the match to TRBD2 covers 10 bases. The ends lost 4 bases at V and 6 bases at J; junction bases unmatched: 6. CDR1 is LNHDA and CDR2 is SQIVND in the germline V gene (reference sequence). This CDR3 has 15 amino acids. The CDR3 here is CASSSGTSAGNEQFF. CDR3 in DNA: TGTGCCAGTAGTAGCGGGACTAGCGCGGGCAATGAGCAGTTCTTC.

As regards this clone: Other DNA sequences from this sample encode an identical CDR3 as well. V is TRBV2 and J is TRBJ2-7, with TRBD1 matching over 8 bases. The CDR3 spans 15 residues. V gave up 6 bases and J gave up 1 base; unmatched junction bases: 8. Germline lookup yields CDR1 SNHLY and CDR2 FYNNEI. CDR3 nucleotides: TGTGCCAGCAGCGGGGACAGGTCCGATTCCTACGAGCAGTACTTC. It yields the protein CASSGDRSDSYEQYF.

The chain employs TRBV5-1 and TRBJ1-2, with a tentative D call TRBD1 (6 bases). Germline V gene data show CDR1 as SGHRS and CDR2 as YFSETQ. The V end lost 2 bases, the J end lost 0 bases, and 11 bases lay between the germline ends. The CDR3 covers 15 residues. CDR3 DNA sequence: TGCGCCAGCAGCTTTTCGACAGGATCTAACTATGGCTACACCTTC. It translates to CASSFSTGSNYGYTF.

The chain employs TRBV28 and TRBJ2-5; 7 bases match TRBD1. The CDR3 consists of 14 residues. Trimming removed 7 bases from V and 5 bases from J; junction bases left unmatched: 10. The germline V gene has CDR1 MDHEN and CDR2 SYDVKM. The CDR3 region has the DNA TGTGCCAGCAAGGTTAGAGGGGGCTGGGAGACCCAGTACTTC. Translating gives CASKVRGGWETQYF. The full variable domain, completed using reference TRBV28 and TRBJ2-5, is DVKVTQSSRYLVKRTGEKVFLECVQDMDHENMFWYRQDPGLGLRLIYFSYDVKMKEKGDIPEGYSVSREKKERFSLILESASTNQTSMYLCASKVRGGWETQYFGPGTRLLVL.

The rearrangement uses TRBV7-3 and TRBJ1-2, with 7 bases lining up with TRBD1. Trimming took 5 bases from V and 9 from J; bases not matched to a gene: 6. From germline, CDR1 is SGHTA and CDR2 FQGTGA. This CDR3 has 12 amino acids. The CDR3 region is CASSPDRVRYTF. In nucleotides, the CDR3 is TGTGCCAGCAGCCCAGACAGGGTGCGCTACACCTTC.

The chain recombines TRBV12-5 with TRBJ2-3, with a tentative D call TRBD1 (5 bases). From germline, CDR1 is LGHNT and CDR2 FRNRAP. The CDR3 is 15 residues long. The V and J ends lost 1 base and 2 bases respectively, with 10 bases between them. CDR3 sequence (DNA): TGTGCTAGTGGTTTGGGACAGTTTTCCACAGATACGCAGTATTTT. Protein sequence: CASGLGQFSTDTQYF.

The CDR3 region has the DNA TGTGCCAGCAGTTTCGACAGGGGGCAGGGAAACACCATATATTTT. It encodes CASSFDRGQGNTIYF. The rearrangement uses TRBV2 and TRBJ1-3; TRBD1 matches at 10 bases. This CDR3 has 15 residues. Germline trimming cut 5 bases from V and 4 bases from J; bases unmatched to any gene: 5. Germline-derived CDR1 and CDR2 are SNHLY and FYNNEI.

J is TRBJ2-7 and V is TRBV7-2, with D possibly TRBD2 on 5 matching bases. V shed 1 base and J shed 9 bases, with 19 bases lying between them. Per the germline V gene, CDR1 is SGHTA and CDR2 is FQGNSA. The CDR3 contains 15 residues. The CDR3, as DNA: TGTGCCAGCAGCTTAGATCTAGCCCCCGGGCCTCCGCAGTACTTC. This encodes CASSLDLAPGPPQYF. Using reference TRBV7-2 and TRBJ2-7 for the parts outside the CDR3, the full variable domain is GAGVSQSPSNKVTEKGKDVELRCDPISGHTALYWYRQSLGQGLEFLIYFQGNSAPDKSGLPSDRFSAERTGGSVSTLTIQRTQQEDSAVYLCASSLDLAPGPPQYFGPGTRLTVT.

The J gene is TRBJ1-1, the V gene TRBV5-4, with 8 positions matching TRBD1. Unmatched junction bases numbered 9, after V lost 10 bases and J lost 1 base. Looked up from germline, CDR1 is SGHNT and CDR2 is YYREEE (reference sequence). This CDR3 has 14 residues. CDR3 DNA: TGTGCCTGCAAGGACAGGGCGGAGAACACTGAAGCTTTCTTT. It codes for CACKDRAENTEAFF.

The J gene is TRBJ1-1, the V gene TRBV18; D possibly corresponds to TRBD1 (6 bases). The CDR3 consists of 14 residues. CDR1 and CDR2 (germline): KGHSH, LQKENI. The ends were cut back, 2 bases at V and 3 bases at J, with 10 bases in the middle. The CDR3 DNA reads TGTGCCAGCTCACCAAAACAGGGAGACACTGAAGCTTTCTTT. It encodes CASSPKQGDTEAFF.

The V and J genes are TRBV10-3 and TRBJ2-3, with 9 bases fitting TRBD2. Trimming removed 5 bases from V and 4 bases from J; junction bases left unmatched: 1. This CDR3 has 13 residues. Germline lookup yields CDR1 ENHRY and CDR2 SYGVKD. CDR3 sequence: CAISLAGADTQYF. CDR3 DNA sequence: TGTGCCATCAGTTTAGCGGGAGCAGATACGCAGTATTTT.

The genes are TRBV5-6 and TRBJ2-1; 10 nucleotides match TRBD1. Losses at the gene ends were 4 bases for V and 8 bases for J; bases not matched to a gene: 9. CDR1 SGHDT and CDR2 YYEEEE come from the germline V gene. This CDR3 comprises 15 residues. CDR3 amino acids: CASSGPGQGFYEQFF. Written as DNA, the CDR3 is TGTGCCAGCAGCGGTCCGGGACAGGGGTTCTATGAGCAGTTCTTC.

This clone is medium-sized in the sample. V gene TRBV19 combines with J gene TRBJ1-1; the D gene is possibly TRBD1 (5 bases). Germline V gene data show CDR1 as LNHDA and CDR2 as SQIVND (reference sequence). There are 12 residues in the CDR3. Trimming shortened V by 9 bases and J by 2 bases, and 10 bases separated the two germline ends. The CDR3 DNA reads as TGTGCCAGCATGACAGATAACACTGAAGCTTTCTTT. Its protein product is CASMTDNTEAFF.

J is TRBJ2-2 and V is TRBV14; 8 positions match TRBD1. The CDR3 covers 16 residues. Losses at the gene ends were 1 base for V and 6 bases for J; bases not matched to a gene: 7. Germline-derived CDR1 and CDR2 are SGHDN and FVKESK. The CDR3 DNA sequence: TGTGCCAGCAGCCAAGCGGACAGGGTATGGGCCGGGGAGCTGTTTTTT. Amino acid sequence: CASSQADRVWAGELFF.

In its sample, this clone was seen once. The J gene is TRBJ1-1, the V gene TRBV6-6, with 9 bases that match TRBD1. Germline values: CDR1 MNHNY, CDR2 SVGAGI (reference sequence). J was trimmed by 3 bases and V by 6 bases; bases with no gene match: 8. CDR3 length equals 15 residues. DNA for the CDR3: TGTGCCAGCAGGGACGGACAGGGGCAGGACACTGAAGCTTTCTTT. It codes for CASRDGQGQDTEAFF.

V is TRBV5-1 and J is TRBJ2-1; TRBD2 aligns across 12 bases. This CDR3 region has 15 residues. Unmatched junction bases numbered 8, after V lost 4 bases and J lost 9 bases. Germline V CDR1 and CDR2: SGHRS, YFSETQ. The CDR3, as DNA: TGCGCCAGCAGCACCTCTAGCGGGGGGGCCGCTGAGCAGTTCTTC. This encodes CASSTSSGGAAEQFF.

The V call is TRBV9, the J call TRBJ1-2; possibly TRBD1 for D (5 bases). CDR3 length: 13 residues. The germline CDR1 and CDR2 sequences are SGDLS and YYNGEE. The germline V and J ends were trimmed by 4 bases and 4 bases, with 11 bases remaining between them. The CDR3 DNA sequence: TGTGCCAGCAGCTCCCGACAGTCCTATGGCTACACCTTC. This gives the protein CASSSRQSYGYTF.

The chain employs TRBV30 and TRBJ2-5; a possible D gene is TRBD1 (6 bases). Trimming took 8 bases from V and 2 from J, leaving 12 bases between them. CDR3 length: 12 amino acids. Per germline, CDR1 GTSNPN and CDR2 SVGIG (reference sequence). CDR3 residues: CAGRQVQETQYF. The CDR3 DNA follows: TGTGCCGGCAGACAGGTTCAAGAGACCCAGTACTTC.

This clone was seen once. The chain carries TRBV5-1 and TRBJ1-1; no firm D call. Trimming removed 5 bases from V and 2 bases from J, with 4 bases in between. In germline, CDR1 is SGHRS, CDR2 YFSETQ. The CDR3 sequence is 11 residues long. DNA for the CDR3: TGCGCCAGCAGATATAACACTGAAGCTTTCTTT. Residues: CASRYNTEAFF.

The chain uses TRBV7-9 and TRBJ2-7, with D tentatively TRBD2 (5 bases). The CDR3 spans 15 residues. The V gene's germline CDR1 is SEHNR and CDR2 FQNEAQ (reference sequence). Trimming removed 3 bases at V and 2 bases at J, with 14 bases between. CDR3 in DNA: TGTGCCAGCAGCTTTGGTGGAGGCGGCGCCTACGAGCAGTACTTC. This gives the protein CASSFGGGGAYEQYF.

This clone was seen only once. The chain carries TRBV18 and TRBJ1-1, with TRBD1 matching over 8 bases. The CDR3 length is 16 residues. The V gene end was trimmed by 3 bases and the J gene end by 4 bases; junction bases not matched to a gene: 10. Germline V gene sequence: CDR1 KGHSH, CDR2 LQKENI. DNA for the CDR3: TGTGCCAGCTCACCCACGACAGGGGACATACTCACTGAAGCTTTCTTT. It specifies CASSPTTGDILTEAFF.

DNA for the CDR3: TGTGCCAGCAGCGTAGCACCTAGCGGGGGCCATGAGCAGTTCTTC. Encoded protein: CASSVAPSGGHEQFF. The rearrangement links TRBV9 to TRBJ2-1; 10 positions match TRBD2. V dropped 0 bases and J dropped 8; count of bases not matched to a gene: 5. CDR1 and CDR2 (germline): SGDLS, YYNGEE. The CDR3 consists of 15 residues.

The chain carries TRBV6-1 and TRBJ2-7, with TRBD2 matching over 7 bases. Looked up from germline, CDR1 is MNHNS and CDR2 is SASEGT. The CDR3 is 15 amino acids. V lost 6 bases to trimming and J lost 5 bases; unmatched junction nucleotides: 13. CDR3 coding DNA: TGTGCCAGCAGCGGCTCAAGAACACGGGAGGACGAGCAGTACTTC. Its protein product is CASSGSRTREDEQYF.

The V call is TRBV7-8, the J call TRBJ1-3, with TRBD1 as a possible D gene (5 bases). The CDR3 sequence is 16 residues long. The ends were cut back, 1 base at V and 2 bases at J, with 12 bases in the middle. Germline CDR1 reads SGHVS; CDR2 reads FQNEAQ. The CDR3 protein is CASSLVGWGAGNTIYF. The CDR3 bases are TGTGCCAGCAGCTTAGTGGGGTGGGGGGCTGGAAACACCATATATTTT.

The rearrangement joins TRBV2 to TRBJ2-7; a possible D gene is TRBD1 (5 bases). The CDR3 runs 12 residues. Germline V CDR1 and CDR2: SNHLY, FYNNEI. The V end was cut by 10 bases, the J end by 3 bases, with 13 bases between. This CDR3 reads CATGRVNYEQYF. The CDR3, as DNA: TGTGCCACCGGCAGGGTTAACTACGAGCAGTACTTC.

J is TRBJ2-3 and V is TRBV28; 8 nucleotides line up with TRBD2. V lost 5 bases to trimming and J lost 5 bases; unmatched junction nucleotides: 9. CDR3 size: 15 residues. The germline V gene encodes CDR1 MDHEN and CDR2 SYDVKM. CDR3 nucleotides: TGTGCCAGCAGTCCGTCCGGGAGGGTTGGAGATACGCAGTATTTT. It yields the protein CASSPSGRVGDTQYF.

The chain carries TRBV18 and TRBJ1-2; 8 positions agree with TRBD1. The germline gives CDR1 KGHSH, CDR2 LQKENI. Germline trimming cut 3 bases from V and 7 bases from J; bases unmatched to any gene: 7. The CDR3 spans 14 residues. CDR3 in DNA: TGTGCCAGCTCACCGGACAGGGCGGTCGGTGGCTACACCTTC. This codes for CASSPDRAVGGYTF.